Each of the 31 T cell receptor beta chains below was sequenced from the same sample in a study of T cell responses to AZD1222 COVID-19 vaccine. Measured with immunoSEQ multiplex PCR; TCRdb has only the in-frame clones, and not every one. The sample shows 110,000 to 150,000 clones, roughly 90% of them seen only once. The source material was peripheral blood, sampled 28 days after the second AZD1222 dose. Source of these receptors: an adult who received the AZD1222 COVID-19 vaccine.

This chain uses TRBV11-3 with TRBJ1-6, with a tentative D call TRBD1 (5 bases). CDR1 and CDR2 (germline): SGHNT, YENEEA. V was pared by 3 bases and J by 7 bases, with 7 bases between. CDR3 length: 13 amino acids. CDR3: CASSLGGNSPLHF. Here the CDR3 DNA reads TGTGCCAGCAGCTTGGGGGGGAATTCACCCCTCCACTTT.

This chain uses TRBV13 with TRBJ2-1; D gene uncertain. The CDR3 loop spans 16 amino acids. Germline V gives CDR1 PRHDT, CDR2 FYEKMQ (reference sequence). The V end was cut by 7 bases, the J end by 7 bases, with 23 bases between. CDR3 amino acids: CASTYGPNHPLNEQFF. CDR3 nucleotide sequence: TGTGCCAGCACCTATGGGCCCAACCATCCTTTAAATGAGCAGTTCTTC.

The chain couples TRBV28 to TRBJ2-7; D is possibly TRBD1 (5 bases). Trimming took off 4 bases at V and 2 bases at J, with 9 bases between the two ends. CDR1 and CDR2 (germline): MDHEN, SYDVKM. This CDR3 spans 13 amino acids. The DNA for the CDR3 is TGTGCCAGCAGTTCCAGGGTCCCCTACGAGCAGTACTTC. This codes for CASSSRVPYEQYF.

The genes are TRBV5-5 and TRBJ1-6; maybe TRBD1 (6 bases). CDR3 length: 13 residues. Germline CDR1 SGHKS, CDR2 YYEKEE (reference sequence). V shed 0 bases and J shed 15 bases, with 13 bases lying between them. The CDR3 DNA follows: TGTGCCAGCAGCTTGGAGGGGGACACTCGCCTCCACTTT. Its translation is CASSLEGDTRLHF.

The chain couples TRBV19 to TRBJ1-5; D is unclear. The CDR3 sequence is 12 residues long. Germline V gene lookup returns CDR1 LNHDA and CDR2 SQIVND (reference sequence). V shed 2 bases and J shed 4 bases, with 3 bases lying between them. CDR3 sequence: CASSISNQPQHF. CDR3 nucleotides: TGTGCCAGTAGTATAAGTAATCAGCCCCAGCATTTT.

The rearrangement uses TRBV15 and TRBJ1-5, with a tentative D call TRBD1 (5 bases). Deletions cut 0 bases from V and 6 bases from J, with 9 bases between. This CDR3 comprises 14 residues. Germline CDR1 and CDR2: LNHNV and YYDKDF (reference sequence). DNA for the CDR3: TGTGCCACCAGCAGAGAGGTCAGGGCTCAGCCCCAGCATTTT. Translation: CATSREVRAQPQHF.

V usage is TRBV20-1 and J usage is TRBJ1-1; a possible D gene is TRBD1 (5 bases). V shed 3 bases and J shed 1 base, with 9 bases lying between them. The CDR3 runs 13 residues. CDR1 is DFQATT, CDR2 SNEGSKA, per germline (reference sequence). CDR3 sequence: CSASWGWNTEAFF. The DNA of the CDR3 is TGCAGTGCTAGTTGGGGCTGGAACACTGAAGCTTTCTTT.

The CDR3 sequence is CASSPPGQGGEKLFF. The CDR3 DNA follows: TGTGCCAGCTCACCCCCGGGACAGGGGGGCGAAAAACTGTTTTTT. V and J are TRBV18 and TRBJ1-4, with 11 bases lining up with TRBD1. The germline V gene encodes CDR1 KGHSH and CDR2 LQKENI. The CDR3 sequence is 15 residues long. After removal of 3 bases from V and 8 bases from J, the junction contained 5 bases not matched to a gene.

The count of this clone is one. The J gene is TRBJ1-5, the V gene TRBV9, with 8 bases aligning to TRBD1. V lost 0 bases to trimming and J lost 8 bases; unmatched junction nucleotides: 16. This CDR3 comprises 18 residues. CDR1 is SGDLS, CDR2 YYNGEE, per germline. CDR3 protein: CASSVGPGFGQGREPQHF. Written as DNA, the CDR3 is TGTGCCAGCAGCGTAGGCCCTGGCTTCGGACAGGGACGGGAGCCCCAGCATTTT.

The V call is TRBV11-2, the J call TRBJ2-1; the match to TRBD2 covers 7 bases. Germline loops: CDR1 SGHAT, CDR2 FQNNGV. The trim removed 3 bases at V and 13 bases at J, leaving 9 bases unmatched. This CDR3 comprises 13 residues. CDR3 coding DNA: TGTGCCAGCAGCTTGGTCACAGGACTAGATCAGTTCTTC. Protein sequence: CASSLVTGLDQFF.

DNA of the CDR3: TGTGCCAGCAGTTACTCGACAGGGGGACCTGAAGCTTTCTTT. It yields the protein CASSYSTGGPEAFF. The J gene is TRBJ1-1, the V gene TRBV6-5; 9 bases fit TRBD1. Germline trimming cut 0 bases from V and 6 bases from J; bases unmatched to any gene: 2. The CDR3 is 14 residues long. Germline values: CDR1 MNHEY, CDR2 SVGAGI.

The rearrangement links TRBV5-4 to TRBJ1-1, with 7 bases fitting TRBD1. Germline loops: CDR1 SGHNT, CDR2 YYREEE (reference sequence). The length of the CDR3 is 15 residues. V was clipped by 3 bases and J by 4 bases; unmatched bases: 9. The CDR3 reads CASSSNRGMGTEAFF. The DNA for the CDR3 is TGTGCCAGCAGCTCCAACAGGGGTATGGGCACTGAAGCTTTCTTT.

The chain is built from TRBV5-4 and TRBJ1-1, with D maybe TRBD1 (6 bases). Germline assignment: CDR1 SGHNT and CDR2 YYREEE (reference sequence). V dropped 0 bases and J dropped 6 bases, with 12 bases sitting between them. The CDR3 is 14 residues long. The CDR3 region is CASSLAGGRAEAFF. CDR3 sequence (DNA): TGTGCCAGCAGCTTGGCCGGGGGCCGTGCTGAAGCTTTCTTT.

The chain is built from TRBV28 and TRBJ2-2; 12 nucleotides align to TRBD1. V trimming: 5 bases; J trimming: 4 bases; junction bases outside the gene matches: 8. The CDR3 runs to 17 residues. In germline, CDR1 is MDHEN, CDR2 SYDVKM. The CDR3 sequence: CASSPPGTGGRTGELFF. For the CDR3, the DNA is TGTGCCAGCAGTCCACCCGGGACAGGGGGCCGCACCGGGGAGCTGTTTTTT.

The chain combines TRBV11-2 with TRBJ2-7; D remains unclear. Between the trimmed V and J ends, which lost 5 bases and 5 bases, there was a span of 7 bases. The germline CDR1 and CDR2 sequences are SGHAT and FQNNGV. This CDR3 has 11 amino acids. In DNA form, the CDR3 reads TGTGCCAGCAGCCCCTCGGACGAGCAGTACTTC. It specifies CASSPSDEQYF.

This chain connects TRBV3-1 (or the pseudogene TRBV3-2) to TRBJ1-2, with a possible D match to TRBD1 (6 bases). Trimming stripped 3 bases from V and 8 bases from J, with 10 bases between. The CDR3 is 12 residues long. CDR1 and CDR2 (germline): LGHDT, YNNKEL (reference sequence). The CDR3 region has the DNA TGTGCCAGCAGCCATGGACAGTTAGGCTACACCTTC. Protein sequence: CASSHGQLGYTF.

CDR3 amino acids: CASSLRPRGISPLHF. CDR3 sequence (DNA): TGTGCCAGCAGCCTTAGACCCAGAGGAATTTCACCCCTCCACTTT. The chain combines TRBV3-1 (or the pseudogene TRBV3-2) with TRBJ1-6; no clear D gene. Trimming removed 4 bases from V and 9 bases from J, with 16 bases in between. The CDR3 is made up of 15 amino acids. From germline, CDR1 is LGHDT and CDR2 YNNKEL (reference sequence).

V and J are TRBV30 and TRBJ1-2; tentative D call: TRBD1 (5 bases). This CDR3 region has 15 residues. CDR1 GTSNPN and CDR2 SVGIG come from the germline V gene (reference sequence). Deletions cut 5 bases from V and 5 bases from J, with 21 bases between. The CDR3 here is CAWAEGAGFWYGYTF. The CDR3 nucleotides read TGTGCCTGGGCCGAAGGGGCAGGATTTTGGTATGGCTACACCTTC.

This chain joins TRBV6-2 or TRBV6-3 and TRBJ1-5, with TRBD1 as a possible D gene (6 bases). CDR1 and CDR2 from the germline V gene are MNHEY and SVGEGT. V lost 4 bases to trimming and J lost 1 base, with 14 bases between them. This CDR3 is 16 amino acids long. DNA for the CDR3: TGTGCCAGCAGTTTTCGATTACAGGGAAGCAATCAGCCCCAGCATTTT. It yields the protein CASSFRLQGSNQPQHF.

The chain has TRBV10-3 and TRBJ2-1; 9 nucleotides agree with TRBD2. Per germline, CDR1 ENHRY and CDR2 SYGVKD. J was trimmed by 6 bases and V by 2 bases; bases with no gene match: 8. The CDR3 is 16 residues long. The CDR3 nucleotides are TGTGCCATCAGTGAGCGTCTAGCGGGACGGCTCAATGAGCAGTTCTTC. This codes for CAISERLAGRLNEQFF.

This clone was seen just once. V and J are TRBV7-2 and TRBJ1-2; D may be TRBD1 (6 bases). CDR3 length: 13 amino acids. The germline V and J ends were trimmed by 3 bases and 6 bases, with 11 bases remaining between them. CDR1 is SGHTA and CDR2 is FQGNSA in the germline V gene. In DNA form, the CDR3 reads TGTGCCAGCAGCTTGAGGGGGACGGATGGCTACACCTTC. It specifies CASSLRGTDGYTF.

The chain combines TRBV9 with TRBJ2-2; a weak D match, TRBD1 (6 bases). Germline assignment: CDR1 SGDLS and CDR2 YYNGEE. This CDR3 is 14 amino acids long. V was clipped by 5 bases and J by 1 base, with 9 bases between them. CDR3 amino acids: CASSQGQNTGELFF. CDR3 coding DNA: TGTGCCAGCAGTCAGGGACAGAACACCGGGGAGCTGTTTTTT.

J is TRBJ1-2 and V is TRBV30; TRBD1 aligns across 7 bases. Germline V gene lookup returns CDR1 GTSNPN and CDR2 SVGIG (reference sequence). The CDR3 covers 12 residues. V lost 4 bases and J lost 4; bases outside the gene matches: 3. For the CDR3, the DNA is TGTGCCTGGACCCCAGGGGGCTATGGCTACACCTTC. Its protein product is CAWTPGGYGYTF.

As for this clone: Relative to the germline gene, one junction end is altered; a read error may explain this. The V gene is TRBV7-9, the J gene TRBJ1-5; TRBD1 agrees at 7 bases. CDR1 is SEHNR, CDR2 FQNEAQ, per germline (reference sequence). The CDR3 totals 13 residues. The CDR3: CASTRDSNQPQHF. CDR3 coding DNA: TGTGCCAGTACCCGGGACAGCAACCAGCCCCAGCATTTT.

The chain is built from TRBV6-5 and TRBJ2-5; 10 bases fit TRBD2. This CDR3 contains 14 residues. After removal of 8 bases from V and 6 bases from J, the junction contained 9 bases not matched to a gene. Germline values: CDR1 MNHEY, CDR2 SVGAGI. The CDR3 protein is CASGLADSRKTQYF. The CDR3 DNA follows: TGTGCCAGCGGACTAGCGGATAGTCGGAAGACCCAGTACTTC.

Concerning this clone itself: The identical CDR3 is also encoded by other nucleotide sequences in the sample. The genes are TRBV9 and TRBJ1-3; D perhaps matches TRBD1 (5 bases). In germline, CDR1 is SGDLS, CDR2 YYNGEE. The CDR3 spans 15 residues. V lost 3 bases and J 0 bases, leaving 10 bases between the germline ends. The CDR3 DNA reads TGTGCCAGCAGCGCGGCGGGGGGCTCTGGAAACACCATATATTTT. Amino acids: CASSAAGGSGNTIYF.

This clone appeared a single time. The rearrangement joins TRBV5-5 to TRBJ1-4; TRBD1 matches at 9 bases. V was pared by 0 bases and J by 7 bases, with 4 bases of the junction left unmatched. The germline V gene has CDR1 SGHKS and CDR2 YYEKEE (reference sequence). The CDR3 runs to 15 residues. CDR3 nucleotides: TGTGCCAGCAGCTTGGGGGACAGGGCTGGTGAAAAACTGTTTTTT. As protein: CASSLGDRAGEKLFF.

This clone was counted a single time. The chain employs TRBV7-9 and TRBJ2-2, with D possibly TRBD2 on 7 matching bases. V was trimmed by 4 bases and J by 0 bases, leaving 15 bases between them. This CDR3 has 17 amino acids. From germline, CDR1 is SEHNR and CDR2 FQNEAQ (reference sequence). The CDR3 loop reads CASSWGSGGANTGELFF. In DNA, the CDR3 is TGTGCCAGCAGCTGGGGCTCGGGGGGCGCGAACACCGGGGAGCTGTTTTTT.

The rearrangement links TRBV19 to TRBJ1-2; TRBD1 agrees at 8 bases. Germline CDR1 is LNHDA and CDR2 is SQIVND (reference sequence). The CDR3 sequence is 12 residues long. V was clipped by 5 bases and J by 8 bases; unmatched bases: 4. The CDR3 bases are TGTGCCAGTAGTCCCGACAGGGGCGGCTACACCTTC. This sequence encodes CASSPDRGGYTF. The full variable domain, rest sourced from reference TRBV19 and TRBJ1-2, is DGGITQSPKYLFRKEGQNVTLSCEQNLNHDAMYWYRQDPGQGLRLIYYSQIVNDFQKGDIAEGYSVSREKKESFPLTVTSAQKNPTAFYLCASSPDRGGYTFGSGTRLTVV.

V is TRBV30 and J is TRBJ1-4; tentative D call: TRBD1 (5 bases). V lost 5 bases to trimming and J lost 0 bases, with 10 bases between them. The CDR3 consists of 14 residues. Germline assignment: CDR1 GTSNPN and CDR2 SVGIG (reference sequence). The DNA for the CDR3 is TGTGCCTGGTCAGGGTTCTCAACTAATGAAAAACTGTTTTTT. This sequence encodes CAWSGFSTNEKLFF.

This clone was observed once. This chain joins TRBV4-3 and TRBJ1-2; 9 nucleotides line up with TRBD1. Trimming removed 0 bases from V and 1 base from J; junction bases left unmatched: 0. Germline loops: CDR1 LGHNA, CDR2 YSLEER. This CDR3 has 15 residues. The CDR3 DNA reads TGCGCCAGCAGCCAAGAGACAGGGGGTAACTATGGCTACACCTTC. Translated: CASSQETGGNYGYTF.